The 20 T cell receptor beta chains reported below all come from one sample, sequenced in a study of T-cell reconstitution after alpha-beta-depleted transplantation in children. The TCRbeta library was prepared with unique molecular identifiers. TCRdb re-called the PCR reads with MiXCR, one entry per CDR3 protein. The repertoire holds around 440,000 distinct CDR3 sequences, with roughly 17% as singletons. The sample was PBMCs, mostly from graft donor cells, taken 360 days after TCRalphabeta/CD19-depleted stem cell transplant. These TCRs come from a boy under two years old who had a stem cell transplant for Wiskott-Aldrich syndrome, so the T cells may come from the graft donor.

This sequence joins TRBV15 and TRBJ2-7; the match to TRBD1 covers 9 bases. V dropped 3 bases and J dropped 7; count of bases not matched to a gene: 10. The CDR3 is 15 amino acids. CDR1 LNHNV and CDR2 YYDKDF come from the germline V gene (reference sequence). The CDR3 nucleotides are TGTGCCACCAGCAGGTGGACAGGGGCCACGGGGGAGCAGTACTTC. Encoded protein: CATSRWTGATGEQYF.

This clonotype has only a few counts. The V and J genes are TRBV18 and TRBJ2-2; a possible D gene is TRBD2 (6 bases). The CDR3 totals 14 residues. Per germline, CDR1 KGHSH and CDR2 LQKENI. The V and J ends lost 1 base and 6 bases respectively, with 9 bases between them. CDR3 nucleotides: TGTGCCAGCTCACCACTCGCGGGGCCCGGGGAGCTGTTTTTT. Amino acids: CASSPLAGPGELFF. Full variable domain (remainder filled in from reference TRBV18 and TRBJ2-2): NAGVMQNPRHLVRRRGQEARLRCSPMKGHSHVYWYRQLPEEGLKFMVYLQKENIIDESGMPKERFSAEFPKEGPSILRIQQVVRGDSAAYFCASSPLAGPGELFFGEGSRLTVL.

This clonotype showed up just a few times. The CDR3: CASSFPSRAHYGYTF. The CDR3 DNA reads TGTGCCAGCAGTTTTCCCTCCAGGGCCCACTATGGCTACACCTTC. This rearrangement joins TRBV12-3 or TRBV12-4 to TRBJ1-2; TRBD1 is a possible D gene (5 bases). The CDR3 has 15 amino acids. V was shortened by 3 bases and J by 3 bases, with 14 bases between the two germline ends.

A few counts support this clonotype. The chain couples TRBV5-5 to TRBJ2-2; D ambiguous. V lost 0 bases to trimming and J lost 7 bases, with 7 bases between them. The CDR3 sequence is 13 residues long. Germline CDR1 is SGHKS and CDR2 is YYEKEE (reference sequence). The CDR3 reads CASSLGAVGELFF. The DNA of the CDR3 is TGTGCCAGCAGCTTGGGCGCGGTCGGGGAGCTGTTTTTT.

V is TRBV6-2 or TRBV6-3 and J is TRBJ2-1; D is undetermined. From germline, CDR1 is MNHEY and CDR2 SVGEGT. CDR3 length: 13 amino acids. Trimming cost V 8 bases and J 4 bases, with 12 bases left between them. In DNA form, the CDR3 reads TGTGCCAGCCGTGCCCAGGAATACAATGAGCAGTTCTTC. This gives the protein CASRAQEYNEQFF.

The chain combines TRBV7-6 with TRBJ2-2, with D perhaps being TRBD1 or TRBD2 (5 bases each). Between the trimmed V and J ends, which lost 5 bases and 2 bases, there was a span of 15 bases. The CDR3 is 16 amino acids. Germline loops: CDR1 SGHVS, CDR2 FNYEAQ. CDR3 sequence: CASSPYVGENTGELFF. CDR3 nucleotide sequence: TGTGCCAGCAGCCCCTATGTGGGGGAAAACACCGGGGAGCTGTTTTTT.

The rearrangement uses TRBV29-1 and TRBJ2-2; D is unclear. V was cut by 4 bases and J by 7 bases, with 4 bases left in between. This CDR3 comprises 10 residues. Per germline, CDR1 SQVTM and CDR2 ANQGSEA. The CDR3 spells CSVVHGELFF. The CDR3 bases are TGCAGCGTTGTGCACGGGGAGCTGTTTTTT.

This chain links TRBV18 with TRBJ2-1, with 10 nucleotides matching TRBD2. From germline, CDR1 is KGHSH and CDR2 LQKENI. The CDR3 contains 16 residues. Trimming took 2 bases from V and 3 from J; bases not matched to a gene: 4. The CDR3 nucleotides read TGTGCCAGCTCACCATTGGCTAGCGGGGGCTACAATGAGCAGTTCTTC. Translating it yields CASSPLASGGYNEQFF.

The rearrangement uses TRBV18 and TRBJ1-6; D call uncertain. The CDR3 totals 12 residues. The germline V gene has CDR1 KGHSH and CDR2 LQKENI. Trimming removed 2 bases at V and 9 bases at J, with 5 bases between. As DNA, the CDR3 is TGTGCCAGCTCACCAGGAAGTTCACCCCTCCACTTT. Encoded protein: CASSPGSSPLHF.

This clonotype was seen at least ten times. This chain links TRBV7-9 with TRBJ2-5; tentatively, D is TRBD1 (6 bases). This CDR3 contains 13 residues. Trimming cost V 3 bases and J 5 bases, with 10 bases left between them. CDR1 SEHNR and CDR2 FQNEAQ come from the germline V gene (reference sequence). In DNA, the CDR3 is TGTGCCAGCAGCTTTGCAGGGGACGAGACCCAGTACTTC. Encoded protein: CASSFAGDETQYF.

This clonotype was recorded a few times. The rearrangement uses TRBV12-3 or TRBV12-4 and TRBJ2-7, with 9 bases matching TRBD2. The trim removed 3 bases at V and 5 bases at J, leaving 5 bases unmatched. CDR3 length: 14 residues. The CDR3 is CASSLWREGDEQYF. In nucleotides, the CDR3 is TGTGCCAGCAGTTTGTGGCGGGAGGGGGACGAGCAGTACTTC.

This clonotype has only a few counts. The V call is TRBV5-1, the J call TRBJ2-7, with a possible D match to TRBD1 (5 bases). V was clipped by 1 base and J by 5 bases, with 16 bases between them. The CDR3 has 15 amino acids. Germline CDR1 SGHRS, CDR2 YFSETQ. The DNA for the CDR3 is TGCGCCAGCAGCTTGCTCAGGGCAATCCGGGACGAGCAGTACTTC. It specifies CASSLLRAIRDEQYF.

This rearrangement joins TRBV29-1 to TRBJ2-5; no clear D. Germline V gene sequence: CDR1 SQVTM, CDR2 ANQGSEA. V dropped 8 bases and J dropped 2 bases, with 12 bases sitting between them. The CDR3 consists of 12 residues. Here the CDR3 reads CSMVGLQETQYF. As DNA, the CDR3 is TGCAGCATGGTCGGTCTTCAAGAGACCCAGTACTTC.

This clonotype showed up just a few times. The rearrangement uses TRBV27 and TRBJ2-7; 12 bases fit TRBD1. CDR1 and CDR2 from the germline V gene are MNHEY and SMNVEV (reference sequence). J lost 3 bases, V lost 5 bases, and 11 bases had no gene match. This CDR3 is built from 17 residues. The CDR3 bases are TGTGCCAGCAGTGTCCCGGGACAGGGGGCGATCCTCTACGAGCAGTACTTC. This codes for CASSVPGQGAILYEQYF.

The sample holds a few counts of this clonotype. The chain is built from TRBV29-1 and TRBJ2-7; D might be TRBD2 (6 bases). V lost 4 bases and J lost 2, with 21 bases in between. The length of the CDR3 is 16 residues. The germline V gene has CDR1 SQVTM and CDR2 ANQGSEA. The CDR3, as DNA: TGCAGCGTTGCTGGGAGAGGTGGGGAGGACACCTACGAGCAGTACTTC. Its protein is CSVAGRGGEDTYEQYF.

This clonotype was seen only a few times. This chain connects TRBV6-5 to TRBJ1-4; D is unclear. The V end lost 4 bases, the J end lost 10 bases, and 13 bases lay between the germline ends. Per germline, CDR1 MNHEY and CDR2 SVGAGI. The length of the CDR3 is 13 residues. The DNA of the CDR3 is TGTGCCAGCAGTTCCCATGGAACGGGAAAACTGTTTTTT. Protein sequence: CASSSHGTGKLFF.

The J gene is TRBJ2-1, the V gene TRBV7-9; the D is unclear. With 1 base removed from V and 2 bases from J, the gap between germline ends came to 9 bases. CDR3 length equals 15 residues. The germline V gene encodes CDR1 SEHNR and CDR2 FQNEAQ (reference sequence). The CDR3 DNA is TGTGCCAGCAGCTTAGGTAGTCCCACCTACAATGAGCAGTTCTTC. It yields the protein CASSLGSPTYNEQFF.

The chain carries TRBV20-1 and TRBJ1-5; 8 bases line up with TRBD1. CDR1 is DFQATT and CDR2 is SNEGSKA in the germline V gene (reference sequence). CDR3 length: 12 amino acids. The V and J ends lost 5 bases and 5 bases, in that order; junction bases with no gene match: 2. CDR3: CSAVDRDQPQHF. CDR3 DNA: TGCAGTGCTGTGGACAGGGATCAGCCCCAGCATTTT.

This clonotype has at least ten counts. The chain links TRBV10-3 to TRBJ1-6, with D perhaps TRBD1 (6 bases). CDR1 is ENHRY and CDR2 is SYGVKD in the germline V gene. V was trimmed by 0 bases and J by 7 bases, leaving 16 bases between them. The CDR3 totals 17 residues. For the CDR3, the DNA is TGTGCCATCAGTGAGTCCCCTTACAAAACAGGGAATTCACCCCTCCACTTT. Translated: CAISESPYKTGNSPLHF.

This chain connects TRBV7-9 to TRBJ2-3; 7 bases agree with TRBD2. CDR1 and CDR2 (germline): SEHNR, FQNEAQ (reference sequence). After removal of 3 bases from V and 4 bases from J, the junction contained 7 bases not matched to a gene. This CDR3 contains 15 residues. Here the CDR3 reads CASSFGGRVPDTQYF. In DNA, the CDR3 is TGTGCCAGCAGCTTCGGCGGGAGAGTCCCAGATACGCAGTATTTT.